Presented here are 27 T cell receptor beta chains from one specimen sequenced in a study of PD-1 blockade in classical Hodgkin lymphoma. All the patients suffered relapse after autologous stem cell transplantation, and brentuximab vedotin exposure differed. Measured with immunoSEQ multiplex PCR; TCRdb has only the in-frame clones, and not every one. The sample comprises some 84,000 clones, nearly 95% of which are singletons, and about 2.7% rests with the top ten. Source: peripheral blood mononuclear cells (PBMCs), taken before the second cycle of nivolumab. All receptors derive from a human donor with classical Hodgkin lymphoma.

The chain carries TRBV28 and TRBJ2-1; D is perhaps TRBD1 or TRBD2 (5 bases each). Germline CDR1 reads MDHEN; CDR2 reads SYDVKM. This CDR3 spans 14 amino acids. The ends were cut back, 5 bases at V and 6 bases at J, with 14 bases in the middle. The CDR3 sequence: CASSGTRDLNEQFF. DNA of the CDR3: TGTGCCAGCAGTGGAACCAGGGACCTCAATGAGCAGTTCTTC. Full variable domain (outside the CDR3, taken from reference TRBV28 and TRBJ2-1): DVKVTQSSRYLVKRTGEKVFLECVQDMDHENMFWYRQDPGLGLRLIYFSYDVKMKEKGDIPEGYSVSREKKERFSLILESASTNQTSMYLCASSGTRDLNEQFFGPGTRLTVL.

This chain connects TRBV11-2 to TRBJ1-5; D perhaps matches TRBD1 (6 bases). V was clipped by 3 bases and J by 3 bases, with 9 bases between them. Germline assignment: CDR1 SGHAT and CDR2 FQNNGV. CDR3 length: 14 amino acids. The CDR3 DNA is TGTGCCAGCAGCTTGGGGGGGCCCAATCAGCCCCAGCATTTT. Its protein product is CASSLGGPNQPQHF.

The chain links TRBV11-2 to TRBJ2-1; D is unresolved. The CDR3 has 14 amino acids. Germline CDR1 and CDR2: SGHAT and FQNNGV. The V and J ends lost 5 bases and 6 bases respectively, with 14 bases between them. The CDR3 DNA follows: TGTGCCAGCAGCCTTCGACCCGCTGGCAATGAGCAGTTCTTC. As protein: CASSLRPAGNEQFF.

The chain combines TRBV27 with TRBJ2-7; a possible D gene is TRBD1 (6 bases). Germline V gene data show CDR1 as MNHEY and CDR2 as SMNVEV (reference sequence). The CDR3 loop spans 15 amino acids. Trimming removed 2 bases from V and 5 bases from J, with 16 bases in between. As DNA, the CDR3 is TGTGCCAGCAGTTTACCATCGCAGGGGCTCCACGAGCAGTACTTC. Translation: CASSLPSQGLHEQYF.

The J gene is TRBJ1-4, the V gene TRBV4-1; D is possibly TRBD1 (6 bases). The CDR3 has 18 amino acids. The germline V and J ends were trimmed by 3 bases and 0 bases, with 17 bases remaining between them. CDR1 MGHRA and CDR2 YSYEKL come from the germline V gene. The CDR3: CASSQRKGGNATNEKLFF. The DNA for the CDR3 is TGCGCCAGCAGCCAGAGGAAGGGGGGAAATGCAACTAATGAAAAACTGTTTTTT.

This chain connects TRBV5-4 to TRBJ2-5; a possible D gene is TRBD2 (6 bases). Germline V CDR1 and CDR2: SGHNT, YYREEE (reference sequence). CDR3 size: 15 residues. V dropped 4 bases and J dropped 5 bases, with 18 bases sitting between them. The CDR3 sequence is CASSELRGGRETQYF. The CDR3 bases are TGTGCCAGCAGCGAGTTGAGGGGAGGTCGGGAGACCCAGTACTTC.

This chain connects TRBV25-1 to TRBJ2-2; D not certain. CDR1 and CDR2 (germline): MGHDK, SYGVNS. The length of the CDR3 is 12 residues. Trimming took off 2 bases at V and 3 bases at J, with 1 base between the two ends. CDR3 nucleotide sequence: TGTGCCAGCAGTGAAGACACCGGGGAGCTGTTTTTT. The encoded protein is CASSEDTGELFF.

The chain is built from TRBV2 and TRBJ2-7; 10 bases line up with TRBD2. J gave up 3 bases and V 5 bases, and 7 bases lay outside the gene matches. CDR3 size: 15 residues. Per the germline V gene, CDR1 is SNHLY and CDR2 is FYNNEI. Here the CDR3 reads CASSNGLAEYYEQYF. DNA for the CDR3: TGTGCCAGCAGTAATGGACTAGCGGAGTACTACGAGCAGTACTTC. The whole variable domain, remainder taken from reference TRBV2 and TRBJ2-7, is EPEVTQTPSHQVTQMGQEVILRCVPISNHLYFYWYRQILGQKVEFLVSFYNNEISEKSEIFDDQFSVERPDGSNFTLKIRSTKLEDSAMYFCASSNGLAEYYEQYFGPGTRLTVT.

The gene calls are TRBV7-2 and TRBJ1-2; no clear D. Germline CDR1 SGHTA, CDR2 FQGNSA. The CDR3 has 13 residues. The V gene lost 5 bases and the J gene lost 2 bases, with 9 bases spanning the gap. CDR3 region: CASSPDSNYGYTF. CDR3 bases: TGTGCCAGCAGCCCGGATAGCAACTATGGCTACACCTTC.

The V gene is TRBV7-2, the J gene TRBJ1-2; a possible D gene is TRBD1 (5 bases). Germline CDR1 SGHTA, CDR2 FQGNSA. This CDR3 is built from 16 residues. Trimming took 4 bases from V and 4 from J, leaving 19 bases between them. CDR3 amino acids: CASSSPGDLWGYGYTF. As DNA, the CDR3 is TGTGCCAGCAGCTCCCCGGGGGATCTCTGGGGCTATGGCTACACCTTC.

The V and J genes are TRBV15 and TRBJ1-2; D may be TRBD1 (5 bases). The germline V gene encodes CDR1 LNHNV and CDR2 YYDKDF (reference sequence). Trimming stripped 0 bases from V and 4 bases from J, with 9 bases between. The CDR3 sequence is 14 residues long. The CDR3 DNA sequence: TGTGCCACCAGCAGAGACGCAGGGAGCTATGGCTACACCTTC. It codes for CATSRDAGSYGYTF. Using reference TRBV15 and TRBJ1-2 for the parts outside the CDR3, the full variable domain is DAMVIQNPRYQVTQFGKPVTLSCSQTLNHNVMYWYQQKSSQAPKLLFHYYDKDFNNEADTPDNFQSRRPNTSFCFLDIRSPGLGDTAMYLCATSRDAGSYGYTFGSGTRLTVV.

The genes are TRBV9 and TRBJ2-1; D is unresolved. This CDR3 is 15 amino acids long. V shed 4 bases and J shed 4 bases, with 15 bases lying between them. CDR1 is SGDLS and CDR2 is YYNGEE in the germline V gene. CDR3 in amino acids: CASSPVWSPYNEQFF. CDR3 coding DNA: TGTGCCAGCAGCCCAGTTTGGTCCCCTTACAATGAGCAGTTCTTC.

The V call is TRBV4-1, the J call TRBJ2-5; TRBD2 matches 9 bases. Germline V gene lookup returns CDR1 MGHRA and CDR2 YSYEKL. CDR3 size: 17 residues. V dropped 4 bases and J dropped 5; count of bases not matched to a gene: 14. This chain's CDR3 is CASSPKWPSGGRETQYF. For the CDR3, the DNA is TGCGCCAGCAGCCCCAAGTGGCCGAGCGGGGGGAGGGAGACCCAGTACTTC.

In regard to this clone: The junction departs from the called germline gene at one end, perhaps through a read error. The V and J genes are TRBV7-7 and TRBJ2-2; a weak D match, TRBD2 (5 bases). CDR3 length: 13 residues. Germline lookup yields CDR1 SSHAT and CDR2 FNYEAQ (reference sequence). The CDR3 region has the DNA TGTGCTAGCAGCGCCCCTAGCTCCAGCGAGCTGTTTTTT. This translates into CASSAPSSSELFF.

This chain links TRBV4-2 with TRBJ2-3; TRBD2 aligns across 11 bases. Germline V gene sequence: CDR1 LGHNA, CDR2 YNFKEQ. V gave up 3 bases and J gave up 4 bases; unmatched junction bases: 9. The CDR3 has 17 amino acids. DNA of the CDR3: TGTGCCAGCAGCCAGAGACGGGTAGCGGGAGGGCCAGATACGCAGTATTTT. It encodes CASSQRRVAGGPDTQYF.

V and J are TRBV28 and TRBJ2-1, with D tentatively TRBD1 (5 bases). This CDR3 region has 14 residues. Germline values: CDR1 MDHEN, CDR2 SYDVKM. The V end lost 1 base, the J end lost 13 bases, and 17 bases lay between the germline ends. The CDR3 loop is CASSLSGRVEIQFF. As DNA, the CDR3 is TGTGCCAGCAGTTTATCGGGCAGGGTTGAAATACAGTTCTTC.

The chain carries TRBV15 and TRBJ1-4; 9 bases map to TRBD1. The CDR3 is 16 amino acids. The trim removed 0 bases at V and 7 bases at J, leaving 6 bases unmatched. Germline loops: CDR1 LNHNV, CDR2 YYDKDF (reference sequence). This chain's CDR3 is CATSRDPGQGREKLFF. CDR3 nucleotides: TGTGCCACCAGCAGAGATCCCGGACAGGGGCGTGAAAAACTGTTTTTT.

The chain employs TRBV27 and TRBJ2-5, with 10 bases aligning to TRBD2. Germline lookup yields CDR1 MNHEY and CDR2 SMNVEV (reference sequence). Trimming took 5 bases from V and 4 from J; bases not matched to a gene: 7. The CDR3 length is 15 residues. CDR3 DNA: TGTGCCAGCAGTCTCCGGACTAGCGGTATAGAGACCCAGTACTTC. It yields the protein CASSLRTSGIETQYF.

V is TRBV18 and J is TRBJ2-6; 9 positions agree with TRBD1. V gave up 3 bases and J gave up 0 bases; unmatched junction bases: 6. Germline V gives CDR1 KGHSH, CDR2 LQKENI. This CDR3 spans 18 amino acids. CDR3 protein: CASSPVGTGNSGANVLTF. In DNA, the CDR3 is TGTGCCAGCTCACCTGTTGGGACAGGGAACTCTGGGGCCAACGTCCTGACTTTC.

This sequence joins TRBV28 and TRBJ2-5; D gene unclear. The V and J ends lost 0 bases and 2 bases respectively, with 7 bases between them. The V gene's germline CDR1 is MDHEN and CDR2 SYDVKM. CDR3 length: 14 amino acids. DNA of the CDR3: TGTGCCAGCAGTTTATGGGCAGCTCAAGAGACCCAGTACTTC. Protein sequence: CASSLWAAQETQYF.

This chain links TRBV5-4 with TRBJ2-1; 11 bases fit TRBD2. The CDR3 is made up of 15 amino acids. V lost 6 bases and J lost 7; bases outside the gene matches: 9. CDR1 and CDR2 (germline): SGHNT, YYREEE (reference sequence). CDR3 nucleotides: TGTGCCAGCATCATAGCGGGAGGGCCGAGAAATGAGCAGTTCTTC. This encodes CASIIAGGPRNEQFF.

The chain is built from TRBV6-6 and TRBJ1-5, with D hard to call. In germline, CDR1 is MNHNY, CDR2 SVGAGI (reference sequence). CDR3 length: 15 amino acids. Trimming took 0 bases from V and 6 from J, leaving 12 bases between them. The CDR3 reads CASSYSKEGLQPQHF. The CDR3 nucleotides read TGTGCCAGCAGTTACTCTAAGGAGGGTCTTCAGCCCCAGCATTTT.

The J gene is TRBJ1-1, the V gene TRBV10-2; D is ambiguous. This CDR3 comprises 12 residues. The ends were cut back, 8 bases at V and 1 base at J, with 8 bases in the middle. Germline-derived CDR1 and CDR2 are WSHSY and SAAADI. CDR3 nucleotides: TGCGCCAGCGGAATTCAGAACACTGAAGCTTTCTTT. Protein sequence: CASGIQNTEAFF.

CDR3 sequence (DNA): TGTGCCAGCAGTTACGAGGGACAGGGGGGTTTCTACGAGCAGTACTTC. Translated: CASSYEGQGGFYEQYF. The chain recombines TRBV6-5 with TRBJ2-7, with TRBD1 matching over 11 bases. The trim removed 2 bases at V and 3 bases at J, leaving 6 bases unmatched. The CDR3 contains 16 residues. The germline gives CDR1 MNHEY, CDR2 SVGAGI.

The V call is TRBV10-3, the J call TRBJ1-3, with 8 positions matching TRBD1. This CDR3 region has 18 residues. The germline V gene has CDR1 ENHRY and CDR2 SYGVKD. V lost 1 base, J lost 0 bases, and 8 bases stayed unmatched. CDR3 sequence: CAISEFSTGGPSGNTIYF. The CDR3 nucleotides read TGTGCCATCAGTGAGTTTTCCACAGGGGGGCCCTCTGGAAACACCATATATTTT.

The CDR3 DNA follows: TGTGCCAGCAGTTACACCCGGGGGTACACTGAAGCTTTCTTT. Translated: CASSYTRGYTEAFF. The chain employs TRBV6-5 and TRBJ1-1; D is possibly TRBD1 (5 bases). Germline V gives CDR1 MNHEY, CDR2 SVGAGI. Trimming removed 2 bases at V and 3 bases at J, with 10 bases between. The CDR3 covers 14 residues.

In its sample, this clone was seen once. The chain combines TRBV18 with TRBJ1-1; 8 bases are shared with TRBD1. The CDR3 is 17 residues long. V was pared by 3 bases and J by 0 bases, with 9 bases of the junction left unmatched. The germline V gene has CDR1 KGHSH and CDR2 LQKENI. CDR3 amino acids: CASSPPGTGRLNTEAFF. The CDR3 coding sequence is TGTGCCAGCTCACCGCCAGGGACAGGAAGGTTGAACACTGAAGCTTTCTTT. Supplemented by reference TRBV18 and TRBJ1-1, the full variable domain reads NAGVMQNPRHLVRRRGQEARLRCSPMKGHSHVYWYRQLPEEGLKFMVYLQKENIIDESGMPKERFSAEFPKEGPSILRIQQVVRGDSAAYFCASSPPGTGRLNTEAFFGQGTRLTVV.